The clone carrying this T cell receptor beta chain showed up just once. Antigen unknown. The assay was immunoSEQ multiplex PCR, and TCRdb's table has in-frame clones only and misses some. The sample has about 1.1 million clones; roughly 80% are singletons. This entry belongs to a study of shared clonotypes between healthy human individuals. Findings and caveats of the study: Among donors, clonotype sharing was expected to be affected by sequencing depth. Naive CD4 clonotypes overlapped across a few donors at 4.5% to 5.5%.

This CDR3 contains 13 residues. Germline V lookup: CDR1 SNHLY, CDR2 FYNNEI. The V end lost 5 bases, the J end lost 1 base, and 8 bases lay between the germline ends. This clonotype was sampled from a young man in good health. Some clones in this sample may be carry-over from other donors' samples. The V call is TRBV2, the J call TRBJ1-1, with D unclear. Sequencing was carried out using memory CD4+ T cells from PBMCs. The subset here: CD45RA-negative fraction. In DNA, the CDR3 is TGTGCCAGCAGTTCAGAGGAGAACACTGAAGCTTTCTTT. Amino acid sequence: CASSSEENTEAFF.